The clone carrying this T cell receptor (beta chain) was seen more than once but under ten times. The antigen is undetermined. The data were obtained in a study of naive and memory T cell subsets. Four PCR rounds used nested alpha and beta constant region primers plus the SP2 primer. Via MiXCR, TCRdb re-called the 5' RACE reads, giving one row per CDR3 protein. The data show about 62,000 distinct CDR3 sequences, 8% to 9% seen once. A UMI-containing oligonucleotide was joined by 3' ligation to the TCR cDNA template. Input was about 1 to 1,100 ng of DNase-treated total RNA without cell sorting. General observations from the study: The RNA method is potentially sensitive to activation and differentiation changes.

This TCR came from a female donor in good health.

The CDR3 loop reads CASSPGPTQPQHF. The CDR3 bases are TGTGCCAGCAGCCCGGGCCCGACTCAGCCCCAGCATTTT. The chain uses TRBV11-2 and TRBJ1-5; no definite D call. In germline, CDR1 is SGHAT, CDR2 FQNNGV. Trimming cost V 5 bases and J 6 bases, with 11 bases left between them. The CDR3 is 13 residues long.